These 32 T cell receptor beta chains originate from one sample sequenced in a study of T cells in Graves' hyperthyroidism and ophthalmopathy (dated by TCRdb to about 2019). The method behind the library was multiplex PCR. Reads for this sample came from an Illumina HiSeq 2000. Amplification of TCR beta CDR3 regions was carried out from RNA transcripts. The first round of RT-PCR for the TCR CDR3 was performed with the HTBI primer set and the Qiagen OneStep RT-PCR kit. TCRdb itself trimmed the public reads at Q25 with fastp, ran MiXCR and retained productive beta chains. One record per CDR3 amino acid sequence lists the most common genes and DNA. The sample data list nearly 600,000 distinct CDR3 sequences, and 14% of these were observed just once. The ten largest clones take up more than 6% of the sample. Sequenced material: blood. These receptors all stem from a woman younger than 30 with Graves' ophthalmopathy.

This clonotype was detected ten times or more. The chain has TRBV10-3 and TRBJ1-5; D is undetermined. CDR3 length equals 12 residues. Germline V lookup: CDR1 ENHRY, CDR2 SYGVKD. V lost 4 bases, J lost 5 bases, and 6 bases lay in between. CDR3 sequence reads: CAISGWDQPQHF. The CDR3 DNA sequence: TGTGCCATCAGTGGATGGGATCAGCCCCAGCATTTT.

This clonotype was seen at least ten times. The chain employs TRBV6-2 or TRBV6-3 and TRBJ2-2; the D is unclear. This CDR3 contains 15 residues. Germline V lookup: CDR1 MNHEY, CDR2 SVGEGT. The germline V and J ends were trimmed by 6 bases and 3 bases, with 14 bases remaining between them. The CDR3 region has the DNA TGTGCCAGCAGCTACCATCCTATGGACACCGGGGAGCTGTTTTTT. This gives the protein CASSYHPMDTGELFF.

This clonotype was observed a few times. This chain links TRBV24-1 with TRBJ2-1; no clear D. Germline CDR1 KGHDR, CDR2 SFDVKD. Trimming took 2 bases from V and 12 from J, leaving 22 bases between them. The CDR3 is made up of 16 amino acids. The CDR3 nucleotides read TGTGCCACCAGTGATTCAACCACAAACGACCCTTACCCGCAGTTCTTC. It yields the protein CATSDSTTNDPYPQFF.

This clonotype has at least ten counts. The chain is built from TRBV25-1 and TRBJ1-1; TRBD1 might be the D (5 bases). CDR3 length equals 14 residues. V dropped 3 bases and J dropped 6 bases, with 14 bases sitting between them. From germline, CDR1 is MGHDK and CDR2 SYGVNS. CDR3 DNA sequence: TGTGCCAGCAGTGACGGCCAGGGTGTTCCTGAAGCTTTCTTT. It encodes CASSDGQGVPEAFF.

This clonotype was found many times. The chain has TRBV12-3 or TRBV12-4 and TRBJ1-2; D is possibly TRBD1 (5 bases). This CDR3 is built from 14 residues. Deletions cut 10 bases from V and 7 bases from J, with 22 bases between. In nucleotides, the CDR3 is TGTGCCACCCAAGTTGGGGCACCCCCGACTGGCTACACCTTC. This translates into CATQVGAPPTGYTF.

This clonotype was observed many times. The rearrangement uses TRBV20-1 and TRBJ2-3, with no clear D. The CDR3 extends over 14 amino acids. V lost 1 base to trimming and J lost 0 bases, with 8 bases between them. Germline V gene data show CDR1 as DFQATT and CDR2 as SNEGSKA (reference sequence). CDR3 in DNA: TGCAGTGCTAGAGGCCTGGCTAGCACAGATACGCAGTATTTT. As protein: CSARGLASTDTQYF.

In this sample, this clonotype turned up many times. This rearrangement joins TRBV7-9 to TRBJ2-7, with 11 bases aligning to TRBD2. From germline, CDR1 is SEHNR and CDR2 FQNEAQ (reference sequence). V was clipped by 3 bases and J by 3 bases; unmatched bases: 4. The CDR3 extends over 15 amino acids. CDR3 amino acids: CASSFTGTSGYEQYF. For the CDR3, the DNA is TGTGCCAGCAGCTTTACCGGGACTAGCGGCTACGAGCAGTACTTC.

In its sample, this clonotype was seen a few times. The J gene is TRBJ1-2, the V gene TRBV27, with TRBD1 matching over 8 bases. V was pared by 2 bases and J by 5 bases, with 7 bases of the junction left unmatched. Looked up from germline, CDR1 is MNHEY and CDR2 is SMNVEV (reference sequence). CDR3 size: 15 residues. CDR3 region: CASSLEGRGRYGYTF. The CDR3 DNA reads as TGTGCCAGCAGTTTAGAGGGCAGGGGGCGATATGGCTACACCTTC.

This clonotype was seen repeatedly, ten times or more. The gene calls are TRBV11-3 and TRBJ2-7; D gene unclear. CDR3 length: 14 amino acids. Trimming shortened V by 1 base and J by 2 bases, and 9 bases separated the two germline ends. Germline V gives CDR1 SGHNT, CDR2 YENEEA. The CDR3 loop reads CASSLVQRTYEQYF. The DNA of the CDR3 is TGTGCCAGCAGCTTAGTTCAGCGAACCTACGAGCAGTACTTC.

This clonotype was observed at least ten times. The chain combines TRBV2 with TRBJ2-7; maybe TRBD1 (6 bases). CDR1 and CDR2 from the germline V gene are SNHLY and FYNNEI. The CDR3 contains 15 residues. Trimming removed 3 bases from V and 2 bases from J, with 14 bases in between. CDR3 amino acids: CASSDDRSYAYEQYF. DNA for the CDR3: TGTGCCAGCAGTGATGACAGGTCATACGCCTACGAGCAGTACTTC.

This clonotype occurred many times. J is TRBJ2-5 and V is TRBV20-1; no clear D gene. Trimming took off 0 bases at V and 1 base at J, with 15 bases between the two ends. Germline CDR1 is DFQATT and CDR2 is SNEGSKA (reference sequence). The CDR3 covers 16 residues. Here the CDR3 reads CSARDSVQSTQETQYF. The CDR3 DNA is TGCAGTGCTAGAGACTCTGTTCAATCCACCCAAGAGACCCAGTACTTC.

The V call is TRBV5-1, the J call TRBJ2-2; 9 bases map to TRBD1. The V gene's germline CDR1 is SGHRS and CDR2 YFSETQ. The CDR3 consists of 18 residues. Trimming at V came to 3 bases and at J to 0 bases, leaving 9 bases not matched to a gene. CDR3 region: CASSWIPQGATNTGELFF. The CDR3 nucleotides are TGCGCCAGCAGCTGGATACCACAGGGGGCGACGAACACCGGGGAGCTGTTTTTT. The full variable domain, completed using reference TRBV5-1 and TRBJ2-2, is KAGVTQTPRYLIKTRGQQVTLSCSPISGHRSVSWYQQTPGQGLQFLFEYFSETQRNKGNFPGRFSGRQFSNSRSEMNVSTLELGDSALYLCASSWIPQGATNTGELFFGEGSRLTVL.

V and J are TRBV19 and TRBJ1-1; unclear D gene. This CDR3 spans 14 amino acids. CDR1 and CDR2 from the germline V gene are LNHDA and SQIVND (reference sequence). V was clipped by 0 bases and J by 0 bases, with 5 bases between them. The CDR3 nucleotides are TGTGCCAGTAGTATAGAGGAAGTGAACACTGAAGCTTTCTTT. Residues: CASSIEEVNTEAFF.

The chain links TRBV19 to TRBJ1-2; 11 positions agree with TRBD1. The V gene's germline CDR1 is LNHDA and CDR2 SQIVND (reference sequence). CDR3 size: 17 residues. The trim removed 7 bases at V and 5 bases at J, leaving 15 bases unmatched. This CDR3 reads CASKGQGALSSQYGYTF. The CDR3 DNA reads TGTGCCAGTAAAGGACAGGGGGCTTTATCCTCCCAATATGGCTACACCTTC.

In its sample, this clonotype was seen many times. CDR3 sequence reads: CASSSTGEGNTIYF. The CDR3 DNA is TGTGCCAGCAGTTCGACAGGGGAAGGAAACACCATATATTTT. J is TRBJ1-3 and V is TRBV12-3 or TRBV12-4; 8 bases line up with TRBD1. V shed 4 bases, J shed 4 bases, and the junction held 3 bases outside the gene matches. This CDR3 region has 14 residues.

Many counts were recorded for this clonotype. V and J are TRBV30 and TRBJ2-1; D is undetermined. V lost 2 bases and J lost 8, with 10 bases in between. In germline, CDR1 is GTSNPN, CDR2 SVGIG (reference sequence). The CDR3 length is 12 residues. The CDR3 here is CAWSRLGDEQFF. The CDR3, as DNA: TGTGCCTGGAGTCGCCTCGGAGATGAGCAGTTCTTC.

This clonotype has a count of ten or more. The chain links TRBV20-1 to TRBJ2-5; D may be TRBD1 or TRBD2 (5 bases each). This CDR3 spans 12 amino acids. Germline values: CDR1 DFQATT, CDR2 SNEGSKA (reference sequence). V was trimmed by 5 bases and J by 7 bases, leaving 14 bases between them. The CDR3 coding sequence is TGCAGTGCTGGGGACCTTTTCGGGACCCAGTACTTC. This gives the protein CSAGDLFGTQYF.

This clonotype appeared many times. J is TRBJ2-1 and V is TRBV29-1; 8 bases are a match to TRBD2. With 3 bases clipped from V and 0 bases from J, the junction kept 4 bases outside the gene matches. Per germline, CDR1 SQVTM and CDR2 ANQGSEA. The CDR3 is 15 residues long. This chain's CDR3 is CSVENTSGSYNEQFF. CDR3 in DNA: TGCAGCGTTGAGAATACTAGCGGCTCCTACAATGAGCAGTTCTTC.

The table lists this clonotype with many counts. This rearrangement joins TRBV11-1 to TRBJ2-7; 10 bases match TRBD2. The CDR3 contains 19 residues. V gave up 4 bases and J gave up 0 bases; unmatched junction bases: 15. Germline assignment: CDR1 SGHAT and CDR2 FQDESV (reference sequence). The CDR3 coding sequence is TGTGCCAGCAGCTGGGGGCCAGCGGGAGGGCCTGGAAGCTCCTACGAGCAGTACTTC. Protein: CASSWGPAGGPGSSYEQYF.

The V and J genes are TRBV27 and TRBJ2-1; 9 nucleotides match TRBD1. V lost 6 bases, J lost 4 bases, and 10 bases stayed unmatched. This CDR3 comprises 16 residues. Germline V gives CDR1 MNHEY, CDR2 SMNVEV (reference sequence). CDR3 sequence (DNA): TGTGCCAGCAGGGTACAGGGGGCACCCCTTTACAATGAGCAGTTCTTC. Translation: CASRVQGAPLYNEQFF.

The rearrangement joins TRBV4-1 to TRBJ1-1, with a tentative D call TRBD1 (6 bases). From germline, CDR1 is MGHRA and CDR2 YSYEKL. Between the trimmed V and J ends, which lost 1 base and 2 bases, there was a span of 14 bases. The CDR3 is 16 amino acids. For the CDR3, the DNA is TGCGCCAGCAGCCAAGTCCAAGCAGGGGACAACACTGAAGCTTTCTTT. Its protein product is CASSQVQAGDNTEAFF.

Points on this clonotype: A much larger clone sits a single nucleotide away, making a read error possible. The chain joins TRBV9 to TRBJ2-3; possibly TRBD1 or TRBD2 for D (6 bases each). CDR3 length: 15 amino acids. V was pared by 0 bases and J by 5 bases, with 13 bases between. Germline-derived CDR1 and CDR2 are SGDLS and YYNGEE. The CDR3 is CASSVEGQAGDTQYF. CDR3 bases: TGTGCCAGCAGCGTAGAGGGACAAGCGGGAGATACGCAGTATTTT.

The table lists this clonotype with many counts. The rearrangement links TRBV2 to TRBJ1-5; D is ambiguous. The CDR3 spans 14 residues. V lost 1 base, J lost 2 bases, and 6 bases lay in between. From germline, CDR1 is SNHLY and CDR2 FYNNEI. CDR3 sequence (DNA): TGTGCCAGCAGTGAAGGGCAGGGCAATCAGCCCCAGCATTTT. It codes for CASSEGQGNQPQHF.

V gene TRBV5-1 combines with J gene TRBJ1-4; D is unresolved. V gave up 3 bases and J gave up 7 bases, with 13 bases separating them. The germline gives CDR1 SGHRS, CDR2 YFSETQ. This CDR3 contains 14 residues. This CDR3 is CASSSDSSGEKLFF. The CDR3 nucleotides read TGCGCCAGCAGCTCGGATTCCTCAGGTGAAAAACTGTTTTTT.

This clonotype was seen just once. V gene TRBV19 combines with J gene TRBJ1-5; D unclear. The CDR3 length is 11 residues. Trimming stripped 11 bases from V and 6 bases from J, with 11 bases between. Germline V lookup: CDR1 LNHDA, CDR2 SQIVND (reference sequence). The CDR3 here is CAGVGAQPQHF. As DNA, the CDR3 is TGTGCCGGAGTAGGCGCTCAGCCCCAGCATTTT.

This clonotype was picked up many times. This chain links TRBV10-3 with TRBJ2-6; 8 bases are a match to TRBD2. CDR1 and CDR2 from the germline V gene are ENHRY and SYGVKD. The CDR3 has 15 residues. Unmatched junction bases numbered 7, after V lost 10 bases and J lost 2 bases. The CDR3 loop reads CATSGSSAGANVLTF. CDR3 nucleotides: TGTGCCACCAGCGGGAGTAGCGCTGGGGCCAACGTCCTGACTTTC.

V gene TRBV12-3 or TRBV12-4 combines with J gene TRBJ2-7; maybe TRBD1 (5 bases). V gave up 6 bases and J gave up 5 bases, with 17 bases separating them. The CDR3 is 14 residues long. The CDR3: CASSLTQGTHEQYF. CDR3 nucleotide sequence: TGTGCCAGCAGCCTGACCCAGGGTACCCACGAGCAGTACTTC.

This clonotype was recorded only once. A read error may explain this, as a much larger clone is one base away. V and J are TRBV2 and TRBJ2-7; 9 bases line up with TRBD1. Germline-derived CDR1 and CDR2 are SNHLY and FYNNEI. The ends lost 6 bases at V and 3 bases at J; junction bases unmatched: 9. The CDR3 covers 15 residues. For the CDR3, the DNA is TGTGCCAGCAGCCAAGGGGGACAGGGCGTCTACGAGCAGTACTTC. This codes for CASSQGGQGVYEQYF.

There are many counts of this clonotype. The V gene is TRBV30, the J gene TRBJ1-4; D not resolved. In germline, CDR1 is GTSNPN, CDR2 SVGIG (reference sequence). The V gene lost 0 bases and the J gene lost 4 bases, with 18 bases spanning the gap. The CDR3 runs 17 residues. The CDR3 is CAWSVFQGVPLNEKLFF. In DNA, the CDR3 is TGTGCCTGGAGTGTATTTCAAGGTGTTCCCCTTAATGAAAAACTGTTTTTT.

This clonotype appeared many times. The chain links TRBV6-1 to TRBJ2-5, with D uncertain. The CDR3 length is 14 residues. In germline, CDR1 is MNHNS, CDR2 SASEGT. Deletions cut 6 bases from V and 5 bases from J, with 16 bases between. The CDR3 loop reads CASRQALVTETQYF. In DNA form, the CDR3 reads TGTGCCAGCAGGCAGGCGTTGGTGACCGAGACCCAGTACTTC.

The chain recombines TRBV7-9 with TRBJ2-7; D perhaps matches TRBD1 (6 bases). The germline V and J ends were trimmed by 0 bases and 3 bases, with 9 bases remaining between them. The CDR3 totals 14 residues. Germline V gene sequence: CDR1 SEHNR, CDR2 FQNEAQ (reference sequence). This CDR3 reads CASSLAAQGYEQYF. The CDR3 nucleotides read TGTGCCAGCAGCTTAGCAGCACAGGGCTACGAGCAGTACTTC.

This clonotype was seen only a few times. The chain employs TRBV24-1 and TRBJ2-7, with D possibly being TRBD2 (6 bases). CDR1 and CDR2 from the germline V gene are KGHDR and SFDVKD. V dropped 10 bases and J dropped 2 bases, with 20 bases sitting between them. The CDR3 consists of 15 residues. The CDR3 DNA reads as TGTGCCACTCTGCTGGGGCGGGGTCACCCCTACGAGCAGTACTTC. It translates to CATLLGRGHPYEQYF.